This T cell receptor (beta chain) was recovered during a study of T cells in Graves' hyperthyroidism and ophthalmopathy. General study findings and limits: Ophthalmopathy prediction by the model preceded onset by a median about 6 months.

V was clipped by 1 base and J by 6 bases, with 4 bases between them. CDR3 length: 12 residues. Per germline, CDR1 MDHEN and CDR2 SYDVKM. With respect to this clonotype: As yet, its antigen is unknown.

RNA transcripts served as the template for amplifying TCR beta CDR3 regions. In the first-round RT-PCR of the TCR CDR3, the HTBI primer set was used. TCRdb used MiXCR to reprocess the multiplex PCR reads, holding one entry per CDR3 protein. The data hold more than 600,000 distinct CDR3 sequences, with 16% observed a single time. The clonotype was recovered from a man aged 18 to 29 with Graves' hyperthyroidism. V gene TRBV28 combines with J gene TRBJ1-5; D uncertain. The specimen was blood. DNA for the CDR3: TGTGCCAGCAGTTTATACGCTCAGCCCCAGCATTTT. Protein sequence: CASSLYAQPQHF.